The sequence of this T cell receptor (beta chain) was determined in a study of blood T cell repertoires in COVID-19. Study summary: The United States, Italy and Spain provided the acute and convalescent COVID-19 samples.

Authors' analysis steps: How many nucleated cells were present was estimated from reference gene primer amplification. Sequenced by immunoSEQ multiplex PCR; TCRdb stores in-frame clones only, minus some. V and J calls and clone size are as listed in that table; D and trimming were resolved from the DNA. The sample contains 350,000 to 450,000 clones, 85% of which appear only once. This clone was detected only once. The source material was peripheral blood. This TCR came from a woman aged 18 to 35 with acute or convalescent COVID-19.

CDR3 nucleotide sequence: TGTGCCAGCAGCCGAACCACGCGGGCAGATACGCAGTATTTT. Protein product: CASSRTTRADTQYF. This rearrangement joins TRBV6-5 to TRBJ2-3; a possible D gene is TRBD2 (5 bases). The CDR3 loop spans 14 amino acids. Germline assignment: CDR1 MNHEY and CDR2 SVGAGI. V shed 6 bases and J shed 4 bases, with 14 bases lying between them.